The source of this T cell receptor (beta chain) is a study of CD8 T cells in ankylosing spondylitis. The germline gives CDR1 LGHNT, CDR2 FRNRAP. CDR3 length: 11 amino acids. V lost 0 bases and J 5 bases, leaving 0 bases between the germline ends. Worth noting for this clonotype: Its antigen is unidentified.

Study conclusions and caveats: Among TCR beta sequences, a motif of several highly homologous variants appeared characteristic of ankylosing spondylitis blood.

TCRdb re-analysed the 5' RACE reads in MiXCR, keeping a single row per CDR3 protein. The table has 150,000 to 200,000 distinct CDR3 sequences, roughly 12% seen once. The source of this sequence is a male donor with ankylosing spondylitis or in good health (not recorded which). Sequenced sample: blood, either unsorted or a sorted T cell fraction (not recorded which). V gene TRBV12-5 combines with J gene TRBJ2-3; D call uncertain. The CDR3: CASGLVDTQYF. DNA for the CDR3: TGTGCTAGTGGTTTGGTAGATACGCAGTATTTT.